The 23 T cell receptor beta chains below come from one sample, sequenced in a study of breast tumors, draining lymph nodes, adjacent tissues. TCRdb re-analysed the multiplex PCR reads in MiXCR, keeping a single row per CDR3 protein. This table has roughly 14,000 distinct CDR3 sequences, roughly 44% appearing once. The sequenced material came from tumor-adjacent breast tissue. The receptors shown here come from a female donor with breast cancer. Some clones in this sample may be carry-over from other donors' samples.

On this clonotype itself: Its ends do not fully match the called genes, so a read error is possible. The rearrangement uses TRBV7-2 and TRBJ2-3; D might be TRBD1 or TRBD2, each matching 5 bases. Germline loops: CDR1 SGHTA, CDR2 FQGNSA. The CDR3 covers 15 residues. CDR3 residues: CSSSWNGAGTDTHYF. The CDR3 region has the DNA TGTTCCAGCAGCTGGAACGGGGCGGGCACAGATACGCACTATTTT.

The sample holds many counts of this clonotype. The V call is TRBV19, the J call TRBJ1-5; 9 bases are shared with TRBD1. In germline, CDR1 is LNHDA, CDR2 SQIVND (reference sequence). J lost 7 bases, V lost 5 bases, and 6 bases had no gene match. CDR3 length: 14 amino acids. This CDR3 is CASSPRDREQPQHF. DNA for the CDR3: TGTGCCAGTAGTCCACGGGACAGGGAACAGCCCCAGCATTTT.

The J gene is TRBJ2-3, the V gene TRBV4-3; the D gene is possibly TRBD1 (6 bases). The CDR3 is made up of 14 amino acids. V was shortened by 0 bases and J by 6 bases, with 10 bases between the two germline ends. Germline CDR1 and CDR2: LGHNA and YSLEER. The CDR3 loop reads CASSQDRGWDTQYF. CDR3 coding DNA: TGCGCCAGCAGCCAAGACAGGGGATGGGATACGCAGTATTTT.

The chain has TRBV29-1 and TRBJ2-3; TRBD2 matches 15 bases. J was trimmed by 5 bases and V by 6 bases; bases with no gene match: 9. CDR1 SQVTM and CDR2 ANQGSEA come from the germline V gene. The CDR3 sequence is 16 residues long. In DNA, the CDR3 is TGCAGCGTAGCCGGGACTAGCGGGGGGCCTCAAGATACGCAGTATTTT. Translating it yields CSVAGTSGGPQDTQYF.

The CDR3 loop reads CSARDLSEPPYEQYF. For the CDR3, the DNA is TGCAGTGCTAGGGACCTTAGCGAACCCCCCTACGAGCAGTACTTC. V gene TRBV20-1 combines with J gene TRBJ2-7; TRBD2 is a possible D gene (5 bases). CDR1 and CDR2 (germline): DFQATT, SNEGSKA (reference sequence). V lost 3 bases to trimming and J lost 2 bases, with 17 bases between them. The CDR3 extends over 15 amino acids.

This CDR3 is CASSPPGLAGGPYEQYF. The CDR3 nucleotides read TGCGCCAGCAGTCCTCCGGGACTAGCGGGAGGGCCCTACGAGCAGTACTTC. V usage is TRBV10-2 and J usage is TRBJ2-7; TRBD2 agrees at 16 bases. Germline CDR1 WSHSY, CDR2 SAAADI. The CDR3 runs to 17 residues. Losses at the gene ends were 5 bases for V and 2 bases for J; bases not matched to a gene: 6.

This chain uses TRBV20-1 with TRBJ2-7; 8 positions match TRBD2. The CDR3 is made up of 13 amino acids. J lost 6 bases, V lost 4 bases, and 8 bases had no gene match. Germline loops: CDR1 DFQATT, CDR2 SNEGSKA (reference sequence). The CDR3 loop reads CSAMWTSPCEQYF. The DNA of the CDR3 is TGCAGTGCTATGTGGACTAGCCCCTGCGAGCAGTACTTC.

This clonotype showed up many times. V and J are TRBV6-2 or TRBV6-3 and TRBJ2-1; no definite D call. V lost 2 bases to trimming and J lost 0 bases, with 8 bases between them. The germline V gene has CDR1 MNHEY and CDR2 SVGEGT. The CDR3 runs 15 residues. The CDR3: CASSYRADSYNEQFF. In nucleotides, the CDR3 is TGTGCCAGCAGTTACAGGGCCGACTCCTACAATGAGCAGTTCTTC.

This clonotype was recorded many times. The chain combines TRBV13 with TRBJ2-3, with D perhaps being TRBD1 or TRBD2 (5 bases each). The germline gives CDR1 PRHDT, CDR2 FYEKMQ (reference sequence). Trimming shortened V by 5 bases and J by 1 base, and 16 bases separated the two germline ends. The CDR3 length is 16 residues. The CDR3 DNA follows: TGTGCCAGCAGCGATGATGGGGGAAGGCGCACAGATACGCAGTATTTT. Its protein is CASSDDGGRRTDTQYF.

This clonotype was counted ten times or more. For the CDR3, the DNA is TGTGCCAGCAGCCTCACAAGGGGCTACGAGCAGTACTTC. Amino acids: CASSLTRGYEQYF. V and J are TRBV3-1 and TRBJ2-7, with D possibly being TRBD1 (5 bases). Trimming took off 4 bases at V and 3 bases at J, with 10 bases between the two ends. The CDR3 is made up of 13 amino acids. Germline values: CDR1 LGHDT, CDR2 YNNKEL (reference sequence).

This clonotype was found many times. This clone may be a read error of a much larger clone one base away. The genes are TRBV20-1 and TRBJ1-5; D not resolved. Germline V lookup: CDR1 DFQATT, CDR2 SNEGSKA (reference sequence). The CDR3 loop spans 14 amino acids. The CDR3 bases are TGCAGTGCTCCCCCCTCACTTAGCAATCCGCCCCAGCATTTT. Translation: CSAPPSLSNPPQHF.

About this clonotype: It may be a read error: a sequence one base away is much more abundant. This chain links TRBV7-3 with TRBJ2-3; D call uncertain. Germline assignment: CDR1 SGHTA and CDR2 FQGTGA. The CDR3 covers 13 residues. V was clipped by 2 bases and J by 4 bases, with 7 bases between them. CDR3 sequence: CASSLFAADTQYF. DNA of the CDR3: TGTGCCAGCAGCTTATTCGCGGCAGATACGCAGTATTTT.

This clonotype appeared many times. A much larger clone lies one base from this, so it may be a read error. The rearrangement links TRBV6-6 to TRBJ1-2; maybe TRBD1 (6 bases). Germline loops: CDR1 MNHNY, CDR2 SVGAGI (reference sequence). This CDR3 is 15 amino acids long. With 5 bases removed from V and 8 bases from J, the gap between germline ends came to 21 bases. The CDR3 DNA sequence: TGTGCCAGCAGTCGAAACCGTGACAGGCCGGGGGGCTACACCTTC. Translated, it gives CASSRNRDRPGGYTF.

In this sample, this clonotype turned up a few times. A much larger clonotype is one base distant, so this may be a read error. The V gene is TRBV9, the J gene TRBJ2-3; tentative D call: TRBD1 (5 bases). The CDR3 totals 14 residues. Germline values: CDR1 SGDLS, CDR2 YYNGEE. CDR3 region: CASTPVGGADTQSF. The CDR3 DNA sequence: TGTGCCAGCACCCCCGTTGGTGGGGCAGATACGCAGTCTTTT.

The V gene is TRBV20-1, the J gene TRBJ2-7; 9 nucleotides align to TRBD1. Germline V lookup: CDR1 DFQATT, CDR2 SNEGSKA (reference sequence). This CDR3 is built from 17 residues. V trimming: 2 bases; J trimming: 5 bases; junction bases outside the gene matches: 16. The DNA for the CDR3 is TGCAGTGCTAGACCCAGTTACCGGGACAGGGATATTAACGAGCAGTACTTC. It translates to CSARPSYRDRDINEQYF.

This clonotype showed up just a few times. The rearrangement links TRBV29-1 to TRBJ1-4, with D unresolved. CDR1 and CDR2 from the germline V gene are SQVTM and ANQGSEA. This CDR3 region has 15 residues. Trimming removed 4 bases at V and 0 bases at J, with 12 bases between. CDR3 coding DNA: TGCAGCGTTGTAGAAGGGATTGCAACTAATGAAAAACTGTTTTTT. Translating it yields CSVVEGIATNEKLFF.

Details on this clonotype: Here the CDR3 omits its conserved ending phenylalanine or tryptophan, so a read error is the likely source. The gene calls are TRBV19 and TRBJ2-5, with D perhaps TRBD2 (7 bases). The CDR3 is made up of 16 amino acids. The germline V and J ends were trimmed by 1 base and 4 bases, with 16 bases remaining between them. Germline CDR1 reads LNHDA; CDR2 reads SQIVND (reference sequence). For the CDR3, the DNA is TGTGCCAGTAGTATAGGGGGGGGCAGGGCGGGAGAGACCCAGTACTCC. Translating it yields CASSIGGGRAGETQYS.

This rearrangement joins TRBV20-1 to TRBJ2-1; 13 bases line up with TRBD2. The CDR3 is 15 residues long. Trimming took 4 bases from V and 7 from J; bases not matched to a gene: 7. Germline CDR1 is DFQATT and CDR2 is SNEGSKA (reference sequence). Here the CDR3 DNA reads TGCAGTGCTATGTGGACTAGCGGGAGCTTAAATGAGCAGTTCTTC. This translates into CSAMWTSGSLNEQFF.

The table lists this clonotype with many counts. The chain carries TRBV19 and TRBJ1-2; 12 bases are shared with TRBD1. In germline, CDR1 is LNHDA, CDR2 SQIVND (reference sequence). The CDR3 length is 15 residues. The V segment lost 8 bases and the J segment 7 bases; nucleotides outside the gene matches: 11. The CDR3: CASGLPGQGAAGYTF. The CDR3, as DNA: TGTGCCAGTGGTCTGCCGGGACAGGGGGCGGCTGGCTACACCTTC.

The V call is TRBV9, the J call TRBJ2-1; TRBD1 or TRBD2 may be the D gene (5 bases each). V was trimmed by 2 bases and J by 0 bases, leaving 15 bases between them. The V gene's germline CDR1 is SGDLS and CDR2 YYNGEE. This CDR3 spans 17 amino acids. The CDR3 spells CASSVSSKGSSYNEQFF. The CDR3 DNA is TGTGCCAGCAGCGTTAGTTCTAAGGGGAGCTCCTACAATGAGCAGTTCTTC.

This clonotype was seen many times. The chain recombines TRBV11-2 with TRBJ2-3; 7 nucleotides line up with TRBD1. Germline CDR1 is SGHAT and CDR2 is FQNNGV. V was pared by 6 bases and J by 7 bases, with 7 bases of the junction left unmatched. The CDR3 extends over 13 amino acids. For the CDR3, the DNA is TGTGCCAGCAGTGGAAACAGGGGAAATACGCAGTATTTT. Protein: CASSGNRGNTQYF.

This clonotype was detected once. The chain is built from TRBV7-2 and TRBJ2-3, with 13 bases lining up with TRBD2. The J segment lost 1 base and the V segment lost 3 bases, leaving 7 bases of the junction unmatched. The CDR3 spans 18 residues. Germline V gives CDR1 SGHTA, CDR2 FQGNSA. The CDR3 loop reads CASSFQTSGGWGTDTQYF. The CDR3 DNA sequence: TGTGCCAGCAGCTTCCAGACTAGCGGGGGGTGGGGCACAGATACGCAGTATTTT.

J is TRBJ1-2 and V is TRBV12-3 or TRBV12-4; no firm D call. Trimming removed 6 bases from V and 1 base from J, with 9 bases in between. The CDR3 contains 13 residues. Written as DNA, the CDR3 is TGTGCCAGCAGCAAGACACTTAACTATGGCTACACCTTC. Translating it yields CASSKTLNYGYTF.